What follows describes a single T cell receptor (beta chain). As yet, its antigen is unknown. J gave up 8 bases and V 2 bases, and 11 bases lay outside the gene matches. The CDR3 is 15 amino acids. The germline CDR1 and CDR2 sequences are MNHNY and SVGAGI (reference sequence). Authors' analysis steps: Out-of-frame sequences were removed, leaving 2,204,828 distinct TCRbeta sequences. Assay used: immunoSEQ multiplex PCR; TCRdb lists only in-frame clones, some missing. That table supplies the V and J calls and clone size; D and trimming were determined from the DNA. The repertoire has about 58,000 clones, approximately 82% of them found once; the top ten carry roughly 0.5%. Single viable CD3+CD4+CD8-CD45RO+ cells were sorted as the memory CD4+ T cells. CD4+ T cells were isolated by positive magnetic selection. The sample belongs to a study of memory CD4+ T cells and cytomegalovirus serostatus. At the level of the study: Donors were healthy Belgian adults, fewer than ten CMV seropositive and approximately 23 seronegative.

Findings of the study overall: About 40% of the roughly 160 known CMV-associated TCRbeta sequences appeared in CD4+ memory.

This chain connects TRBV6-6 to TRBJ1-2; 7 bases match TRBD1. The sequence came from an adult in good health and CMV-seronegative. Some clones in this sample may be carry-over from other donors' samples. Sequenced input: memory CD4+ T cells from blood. The CDR3 is CASSYADRAGGGYTF. In DNA, the CDR3 is TGTGCCAGCAGTTACGCCGACAGGGCCGGAGGGGGCTACACCTTC.